The 24 T cell receptor beta chains below come from one sample, sequenced in a study of T cell repertoires in ileal Crohn's disease. Measured with immunoSEQ multiplex PCR; TCRdb has only the in-frame clones, and not every one. The sample carries roughly 60,000 clones, 70% to 90% recorded once. Stated time point: neoterminal ileum biopsy at postoperative endoscopy, about 6 months after surgery. Sequencing was carried out using ileal tissue. The receptors were sampled from an adult with Crohn's disease.

The V gene is TRBV7-8, the J gene TRBJ2-7; possible D gene TRBD2, 5 bases. Germline V gene sequence: CDR1 SGHVS, CDR2 FQNEAQ. V was shortened by 2 bases and J by 4 bases, with 12 bases between the two germline ends. The CDR3 is 14 residues long. The CDR3 here is CASSLSGFSYEQYF. CDR3 nucleotide sequence: TGTGCCAGCAGCTTATCGGGGTTTTCATACGAGCAGTACTTC.

CDR3 sequence: CASGLIRGRREKLFF. The CDR3 DNA is TGTGCTAGTGGTTTGATCAGGGGGCGCCGTGAAAAACTGTTTTTT. The chain employs TRBV12-5 and TRBJ1-4, with 8 bases fitting TRBD1. Germline CDR1 and CDR2: LGHNT and FRNRAP. This CDR3 comprises 15 residues. The J segment lost 7 bases and the V segment lost 2 bases, leaving 6 bases of the junction unmatched.

Only one count was recorded for this clone. The rearrangement joins TRBV28 to TRBJ2-4; possibly TRBD2 for D (6 bases). Germline V gene lookup returns CDR1 MDHEN and CDR2 SYDVKM. The CDR3 is 15 residues long. Trimming pared 10 bases from V and 1 base from J, leaving 17 bases between. CDR3 region: CATLGGRGAKNIQYF. The CDR3 nucleotides are TGTGCCACCTTGGGAGGCCGTGGGGCCAAAAACATTCAGTACTTC.

This clone was detected a few times. The chain links TRBV30 to TRBJ2-2, with D perhaps matching TRBD1 (6 bases). Germline V gene data show CDR1 as GTSNPN and CDR2 as SVGIG (reference sequence). CDR3 size: 14 residues. Trimming cost V 8 bases and J 1 base, with 14 bases left between them. DNA of the CDR3: TGTGCCCGGCTGTCCAGGGGGAACACCGGGGAGCTGTTTTTT. Translated, it gives CARLSRGNTGELFF.

The chain recombines TRBV15 with TRBJ2-7; D is undetermined. CDR3 length: 15 residues. CDR1 is LNHNV, CDR2 YYDKDF, per germline (reference sequence). Trimming shortened V by 0 bases and J by 3 bases, and 12 bases separated the two germline ends. CDR3 loop: CATSRDPAGFYEQYF. The CDR3 nucleotides are TGTGCCACCAGCAGAGATCCCGCCGGTTTCTACGAGCAGTACTTC.

V usage is TRBV29-1 and J usage is TRBJ1-1; 7 bases map to TRBD1. The CDR3 has 14 residues. Germline V gives CDR1 SQVTM, CDR2 ANQGSEA. The trim removed 6 bases at V and 5 bases at J, leaving 12 bases unmatched. The CDR3 nucleotides are TGCAGCGTCGCCGGGACGGACAGGAGAACTGAAGCTTTCTTT. Its translation: CSVAGTDRRTEAFF.

The genes are TRBV6-1 and TRBJ1-5; TRBD1 agrees at 9 bases. The CDR3 has 16 amino acids. In germline, CDR1 is MNHNS, CDR2 SASEGT. After removal of 2 bases from V and 5 bases from J, the junction contained 7 bases not matched to a gene. The CDR3: CASSESGQGVHQPQHF. The CDR3 DNA follows: TGTGCCAGCAGTGAATCGGGACAGGGTGTTCATCAGCCCCAGCATTTT.

This chain connects TRBV5-1 to TRBJ2-1; 7 bases match TRBD2. The CDR3 is made up of 15 amino acids. V lost 2 bases to trimming and J lost 5 bases; unmatched junction nucleotides: 7. Germline CDR1 reads SGHRS; CDR2 reads YFSETQ. The CDR3 here is CASSLEAGRNNEQFF. For the CDR3, the DNA is TGCGCCAGCAGCTTAGAAGCGGGGAGAAACAATGAGCAGTTCTTC.

This clone was detected only once. The gene calls are TRBV14 and TRBJ1-6, with 9 bases aligning to TRBD1. V dropped 3 bases and J dropped 4; count of bases not matched to a gene: 7. This CDR3 spans 17 amino acids. The germline V gene encodes CDR1 SGHDN and CDR2 FVKESK. The CDR3 DNA reads TGTGCCAGCAGCCAGGGTAACAGGGGGCCATATAATTCACCCCTCCACTTT. Protein: CASSQGNRGPYNSPLHF.

The V and J genes are TRBV9 and TRBJ2-1, with 13 positions matching TRBD2. CDR1 and CDR2 from the germline V gene are SGDLS and YYNGEE. The CDR3 is 16 amino acids. J lost 9 bases, V lost 0 bases, and 6 bases had no gene match. The CDR3 nucleotides are TGTGCCAGCAGCGTAGTGACTAGCGGGGGGTCCGGTGAGCAGTTCTTC. It is translated as CASSVVTSGGSGEQFF. Combining the CDR3 with reference TRBV9 and TRBJ2-1 gives the whole variable domain DSGVTQTPKHLITATGQRVTLRCSPRSGDLSVYWYQQSLDQGLQFLIQYYNGEERAKGNILERFSAQQFPDLHSELNLSSLELGDSALYFCASSVVTSGGSGEQFFGPGTRLTVL.

V gene TRBV6-5 combines with J gene TRBJ2-1, with D hard to call. V gave up 1 base and J gave up 9 bases, with 7 bases separating them. The CDR3 spans 12 residues. Germline lookup yields CDR1 MNHEY and CDR2 SVGAGI. CDR3 loop: CASSYLTSEQFF. The CDR3 nucleotides read TGTGCCAGCAGTTACTTGACAAGTGAGCAGTTCTTC.

The rearrangement uses TRBV18 and TRBJ2-5; D is undetermined. The length of the CDR3 is 12 residues. Trimming removed 0 bases at V and 7 bases at J, with 6 bases between. Germline V CDR1 and CDR2: KGHSH, LQKENI. The CDR3 nucleotides are TGTGCCAGCTCACCACCGGTCGGGACCCAGTACTTC. Translation gives CASSPPVGTQYF.

This rearrangement joins TRBV4-3 to TRBJ2-3; D remains ambiguous. Per germline, CDR1 LGHNA and CDR2 YSLEER. The CDR3 totals 15 residues. The V end was cut by 1 base, the J end by 4 bases, with 12 bases between. The CDR3 DNA reads TGCGCCAGCAGCCAAGGACATTCCCCATCAGATACGCAGTATTTT. Translation: CASSQGHSPSDTQYF.

This clone was seen many times. The rearrangement uses TRBV29-1 and TRBJ2-7, with TRBD2 matching over 8 bases. V lost 4 bases, J lost 2 bases, and 1 base stayed unmatched. The CDR3 runs to 12 residues. Germline V lookup: CDR1 SQVTM, CDR2 ANQGSEA. The CDR3 loop reads CSVAGLAYEQYF. The CDR3 DNA reads as TGCAGCGTTGCGGGACTAGCCTACGAGCAGTACTTC.

This chain joins TRBV15 and TRBJ2-7; D unresolved. The ends were cut back, 0 bases at V and 4 bases at J, with 13 bases in the middle. The CDR3 runs 15 residues. Germline lookup yields CDR1 LNHNV and CDR2 YYDKDF (reference sequence). CDR3 sequence (DNA): TGTGCCACCAGCAGAGAGGCGGCTTCGGCTTACGAGCAGTACTTC. Its translation: CATSREAASAYEQYF.

The chain carries TRBV28 and TRBJ1-1; 10 bases agree with TRBD1. The trim removed 5 bases at V and 14 bases at J, leaving 5 bases unmatched. Germline CDR1 MDHEN, CDR2 SYDVKM. The CDR3 contains 11 residues. CDR3 coding DNA: TGTGCCAGCAGTCAGCGGGACAGGGGATTCTTT. Its translation is CASSQRDRGFF. Together with reference TRBV28 and TRBJ1-1, the CDR3 gives the full variable domain: DVKVTQSSRYLVKRTGEKVFLECVQDMDHENMFWYRQDPGLGLRLIYFSYDVKMKEKGDIPEGYSVSREKKERFSLILESASTNQTSMYLCASSQRDRGFFGQGTRLTVV.

V usage is TRBV7-5 and J usage is TRBJ2-7; TRBD1 reflects the table's D call only, with no check against the DNA. TRBV7-5 is flagged as a pseudogene. CDR3 length: 16 residues. CDR3 in DNA: TGTGTCAGAAGCTTCGTGGACACCGAAAGGGGTTACGAGCAGTACGTC. Its translation: CVRSFVDTERGYEQYV.

This clone showed up just once. The chain is built from TRBV2 and TRBJ2-1; D is perhaps TRBD1 (6 bases). The CDR3 totals 14 residues. Trimming left V 8 bases short and J 8 bases short, with 19 bases between. Germline V gene sequence: CDR1 SNHLY, CDR2 FYNNEI. The CDR3 sequence: CASLPRQAVHEQFF. CDR3 DNA: TGTGCCAGCCTTCCTCGACAGGCCGTCCATGAGCAGTTCTTC.

A note on this clone: Other DNA sequences from this sample encode an identical CDR3 as well. The gene calls are TRBV7-2 and TRBJ1-1, with no clear D. This CDR3 is built from 13 residues. Germline values: CDR1 SGHTA, CDR2 FQGNSA. V dropped 1 base and J dropped 1 base, with 4 bases sitting between them. The CDR3 bases are TGTGCCAGCAGCTTAGGACAGAACACTGAAGCTTTCTTT. Encoded protein: CASSLGQNTEAFF.

The rearrangement uses TRBV7-2 and TRBJ1-6; D not resolved. Trimming stripped 5 bases from V and 11 bases from J, with 16 bases between. The germline V gene has CDR1 SGHTA and CDR2 FQGNSA. CDR3 length equals 14 residues. The CDR3 protein is CASSLGGGLPPLHF. CDR3 DNA: TGTGCCAGCAGCCTGGGTGGCGGATTGCCACCCCTCCACTTT.

The count of this clone is one. The J gene is TRBJ1-2, the V gene TRBV30; 7 nucleotides align to TRBD1. The CDR3 loop spans 14 amino acids. V was pared by 3 bases and J by 8 bases, with 12 bases of the junction left unmatched. Looked up from germline, CDR1 is GTSNPN and CDR2 is SVGIG (reference sequence). In DNA form, the CDR3 reads TGTGCCTGGAGGCCGGGACAGCTCGTCTACGGCTACACCTTC. This codes for CAWRPGQLVYGYTF.

This clone was detected only once. The gene calls are TRBV27 and TRBJ1-1; no reliable D call. The CDR3 covers 14 residues. Looked up from germline, CDR1 is MNHEY and CDR2 is SMNVEV (reference sequence). Trimming stripped 5 bases from V and 5 bases from J, with 15 bases between. The chain's CDR3 is CASSGVTSWTEAFF. Here the CDR3 DNA reads TGTGCCAGCAGTGGTGTTACCAGTTGGACTGAAGCTTTCTTT.

The chain carries TRBV27 and TRBJ1-2; 9 positions match TRBD1. Trimming took 1 base from V and 1 from J; bases not matched to a gene: 10. The germline V gene encodes CDR1 MNHEY and CDR2 SMNVEV (reference sequence). CDR3 length equals 18 residues. CDR3 protein: CASSLYGTGILGNYGYTF. CDR3 DNA: TGTGCCAGCAGTTTATACGGGACAGGGATTTTGGGTAACTATGGCTACACCTTC.

The genes are TRBV6-1 and TRBJ1-1; D call uncertain. The CDR3 totals 17 residues. From germline, CDR1 is MNHNS and CDR2 SASEGT. Between the trimmed V and J ends, which lost 0 bases and 4 bases, there was a span of 18 bases. The CDR3 loop reads CASSEAFRGLAGTEAFF. The DNA of the CDR3 is TGTGCCAGCAGTGAAGCGTTTCGGGGTCTCGCCGGCACTGAAGCTTTCTTT.